This TCR beta chain is from a study of shared clonotypes between healthy human individuals. Clones were read by immunoSEQ multiplex PCR, and TCRdb kept only the in-frame ones, dropping some. In the table there are about 510,000 clones, 75% to 80% of which are singletons. The junction had 12 bases not matched to a gene; V was cut back by 8 bases and J by 6 bases. The CDR3 length is 15 residues. Germline-derived CDR1 and CDR2 are MNHNS and SASEGT. The sequence came from a woman in her thirties or forties in good health. Some clones in this sample may be carry-over from other donors' samples. The sample taken for sequencing was PBMCs. J is TRBJ2-7 and V is TRBV6-1; 11 bases match TRBD1. The CDR3 bases are TGTGCCAGCCTCTTAAGTCCCGGGACAGGGGGCGAGCAGTACTTC. Translation: CASLLSPGTGGEQYF.